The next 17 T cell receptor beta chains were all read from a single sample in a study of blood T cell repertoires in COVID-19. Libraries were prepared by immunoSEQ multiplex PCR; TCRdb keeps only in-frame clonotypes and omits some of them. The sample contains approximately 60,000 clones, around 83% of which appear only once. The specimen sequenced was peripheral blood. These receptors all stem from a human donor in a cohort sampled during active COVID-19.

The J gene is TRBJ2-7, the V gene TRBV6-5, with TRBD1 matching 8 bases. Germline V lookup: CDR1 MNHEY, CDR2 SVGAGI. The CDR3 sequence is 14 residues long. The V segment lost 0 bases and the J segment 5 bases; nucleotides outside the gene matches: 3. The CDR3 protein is CASSYSQGANEQYF. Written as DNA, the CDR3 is TGTGCCAGCAGTTACTCGCAGGGGGCTAACGAGCAGTACTTC.

CDR3 loop: CASSPGLVNYGYTF. The DNA for the CDR3 is TGTGCCAGCAGCCCGGGACTAGTGAACTATGGCTACACCTTC. This chain links TRBV2 with TRBJ1-2, with D possibly TRBD1 on 5 matching bases. CDR1 and CDR2 from the germline V gene are SNHLY and FYNNEI. CDR3 length: 14 amino acids. Between the trimmed V and J ends, which lost 6 bases and 2 bases, there was a span of 13 bases. The variable domain in full, completed from reference TRBV2 and TRBJ1-2, reads EPEVTQTPSHQVTQMGQEVILRCVPISNHLYFYWYRQILGQKVEFLVSFYNNEISEKSEIFDDQFSVERPDGSNFTLKIRSTKLEDSAMYFCASSPGLVNYGYTFGSGTRLTVV.

CDR3 DNA sequence: TGTGCCAGCAGCCCCCTGCTTGCCGGTGGCAATGAGCAGTTCTTC. Translated: CASSPLLAGGNEQFF. The chain recombines TRBV7-6 with TRBJ2-1; D remains unclear. Trimming pared 5 bases from V and 6 bases from J, leaving 17 bases between. CDR3 length: 15 amino acids. Germline CDR1 is SGHVS and CDR2 is FNYEAQ.

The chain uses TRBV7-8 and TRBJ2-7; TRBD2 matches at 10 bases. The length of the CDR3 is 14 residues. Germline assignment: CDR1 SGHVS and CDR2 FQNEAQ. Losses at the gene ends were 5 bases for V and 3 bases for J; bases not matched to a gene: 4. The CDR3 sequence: CASSPRTSGYEQYF. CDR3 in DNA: TGTGCCAGCAGCCCGAGGACTAGCGGCTACGAGCAGTACTTC.

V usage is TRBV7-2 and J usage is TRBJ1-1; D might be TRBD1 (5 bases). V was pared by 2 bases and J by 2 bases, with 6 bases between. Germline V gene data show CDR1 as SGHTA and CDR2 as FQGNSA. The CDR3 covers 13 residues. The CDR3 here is CASSLQGNTEAFF. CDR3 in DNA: TGTGCCAGCAGCTTACAGGGAAACACTGAAGCTTTCTTT.

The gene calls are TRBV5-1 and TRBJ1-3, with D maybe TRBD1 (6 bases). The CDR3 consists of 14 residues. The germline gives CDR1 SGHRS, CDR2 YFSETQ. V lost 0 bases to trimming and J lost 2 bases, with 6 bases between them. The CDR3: CASSLGGPGNTIYF. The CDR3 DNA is TGCGCCAGCAGCTTGGGGGGGCCTGGAAACACCATATATTTT.

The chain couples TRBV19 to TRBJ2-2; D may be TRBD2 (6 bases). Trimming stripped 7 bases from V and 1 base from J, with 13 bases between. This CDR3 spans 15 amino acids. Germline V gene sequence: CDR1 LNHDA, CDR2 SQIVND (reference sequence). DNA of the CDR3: TGTGCCAGTACGTCCCGGGGGATGAACACCGGGGAGCTGTTTTTT. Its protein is CASTSRGMNTGELFF.

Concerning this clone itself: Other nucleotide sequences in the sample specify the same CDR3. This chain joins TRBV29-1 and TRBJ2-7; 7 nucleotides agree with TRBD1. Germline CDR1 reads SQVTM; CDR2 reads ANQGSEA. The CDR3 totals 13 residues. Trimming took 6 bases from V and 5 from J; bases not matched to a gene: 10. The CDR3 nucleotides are TGCAGCGTCCAGGGGGTGGGGCGGGACGAGCAGTACTTC. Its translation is CSVQGVGRDEQYF.

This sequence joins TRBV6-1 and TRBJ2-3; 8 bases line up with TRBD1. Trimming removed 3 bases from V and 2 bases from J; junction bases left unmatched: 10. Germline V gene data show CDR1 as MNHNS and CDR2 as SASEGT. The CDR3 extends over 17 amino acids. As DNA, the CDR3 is TGTGCCAGCAGTGATAAGACAGGGGTCAGATCCACAGATACGCAGTATTTT. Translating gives CASSDKTGVRSTDTQYF.

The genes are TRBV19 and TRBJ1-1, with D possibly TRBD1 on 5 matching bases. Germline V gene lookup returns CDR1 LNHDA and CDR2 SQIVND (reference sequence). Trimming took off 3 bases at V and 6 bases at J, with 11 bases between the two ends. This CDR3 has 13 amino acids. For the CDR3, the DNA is TGTGCCAGTAGTATTATTTTCAGGGCTGAAGCTTTCTTT. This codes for CASSIIFRAEAFF.

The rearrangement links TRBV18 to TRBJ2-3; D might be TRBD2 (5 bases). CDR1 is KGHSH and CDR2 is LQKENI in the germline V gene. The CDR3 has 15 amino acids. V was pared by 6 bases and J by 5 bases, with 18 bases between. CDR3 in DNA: TGTGCCAGCTCCCCTGGACCGAGGGCAGGAGATACGCAGTATTTT. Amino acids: CASSPGPRAGDTQYF.

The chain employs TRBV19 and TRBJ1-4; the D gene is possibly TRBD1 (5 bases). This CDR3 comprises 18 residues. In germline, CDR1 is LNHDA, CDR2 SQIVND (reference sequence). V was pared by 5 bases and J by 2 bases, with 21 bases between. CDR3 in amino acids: CASSPASHWPGTNEKLFF. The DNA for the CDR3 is TGTGCCAGTAGTCCGGCTTCCCACTGGCCAGGGACTAATGAAAAACTGTTTTTT.

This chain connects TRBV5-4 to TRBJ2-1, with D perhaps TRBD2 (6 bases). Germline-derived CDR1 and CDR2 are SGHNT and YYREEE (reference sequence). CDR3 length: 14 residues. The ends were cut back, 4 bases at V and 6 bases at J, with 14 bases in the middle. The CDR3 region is CASSPLGGSNEQFF. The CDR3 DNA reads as TGTGCCAGCAGCCCGTTGGGGGGTAGCAATGAGCAGTTCTTC.

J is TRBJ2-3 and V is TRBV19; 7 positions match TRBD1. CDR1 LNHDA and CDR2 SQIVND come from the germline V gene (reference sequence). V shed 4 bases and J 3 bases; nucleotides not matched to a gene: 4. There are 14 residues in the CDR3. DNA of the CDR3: TGTGCCAGTAGTACCGACAGGGTAACAGATACGCAGTATTTT. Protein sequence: CASSTDRVTDTQYF.

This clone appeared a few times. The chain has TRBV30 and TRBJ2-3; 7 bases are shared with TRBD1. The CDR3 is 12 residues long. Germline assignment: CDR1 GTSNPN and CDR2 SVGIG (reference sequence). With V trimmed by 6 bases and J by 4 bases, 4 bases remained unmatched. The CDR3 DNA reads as TGTGCCTGCGAAACAGGGGCAGATACGCAGTATTTT. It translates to CACETGADTQYF.

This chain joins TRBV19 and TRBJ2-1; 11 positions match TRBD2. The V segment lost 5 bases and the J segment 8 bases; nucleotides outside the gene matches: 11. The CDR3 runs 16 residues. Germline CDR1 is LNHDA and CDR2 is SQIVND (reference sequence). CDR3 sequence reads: CASSSNRLAGFDEQFF. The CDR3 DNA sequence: TGTGCCAGTAGTTCCAATCGACTAGCGGGGTTCGATGAGCAGTTCTTC.

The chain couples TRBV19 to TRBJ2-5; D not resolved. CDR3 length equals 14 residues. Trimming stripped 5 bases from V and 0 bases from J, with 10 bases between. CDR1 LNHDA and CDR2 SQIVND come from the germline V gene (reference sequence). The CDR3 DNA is TGTGCCAGTAGTCCCTCTTACTACCAAGAGACCCAGTACTTC. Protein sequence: CASSPSYYQETQYF.